This T cell receptor beta chain was found in a study of regulatory T cells in long-lasting Graves disease. Study results and limitations: The small sample size may have reduced accuracy.

Indicated time point: persistent/refractory GD, antithyroid drugs over 5 years with positive TRAb. There was RNA extracted from PBMCs, and the TCR library was made from it. A remark on this clonotype: Antigen specificity is unknown.

Trimming shortened V by 6 bases and J by 7 bases, and 10 bases separated the two germline ends. CDR3 length equals 12 residues. Per the germline V gene, CDR1 is MDHEN and CDR2 is SYDVKM. iRepertoire HTBI primers and Arm-PCR of CDR3 regions built TCR beta libraries. Per the original methods: Gene usage covered about 60 TRBV and 11 to 15 TRBJ segments. TCRdb fed the multiplex PCR reads into MiXCR, producing one record per CDR3 protein. The V and J calls come from TCRdb's annotation, not from the publication. The sample has about 430,000 distinct CDR3 sequences; over 20% are singletons. The chain has TRBV28 and TRBJ2-1; D uncertain. The material was peripheral blood mononuclear cells (PBMCs), obtained when the disease was refractory, from a patient treated with antithyroid drugs. The sequence came from a female donor with Graves disease. The CDR3 sequence is CASSRAGNEQFF. The CDR3 DNA reads as TGTGCCAGCAGCCGAGCTGGTAATGAGCAGTTCTTC.